The 8 T cell receptor beta chains reported below all come from one sample, sequenced in a study of T cell responses to AZD1222 COVID-19 vaccine. The repertoire was sequenced with immunoSEQ multiplex PCR; TCRdb's copy has only in-frame clones and lacks some. The table has about 160,000 clones, roughly nine tenths seen once; the top ten hold around 0.98%. The sequencing here drew on peripheral blood, taken 28 days after the second AZD1222 dose. The receptors derive from an adult who received the AZD1222 COVID-19 vaccine.

V and J are TRBV4-2 and TRBJ1-6; D may be TRBD1 (5 bases). The germline V and J ends were trimmed by 4 bases and 0 bases, with 13 bases remaining between them. The CDR3 runs to 17 residues. Germline CDR1 reads LGHNA; CDR2 reads YNFKEQ. CDR3 in amino acids: CASSLGAVSSYNSPLHF. Written as DNA, the CDR3 is TGTGCCAGCAGCCTTGGGGCCGTTAGCTCCTATAATTCACCCCTCCACTTT.

This chain uses TRBV7-2 with TRBJ1-3; TRBD1 aligns across 8 bases. Germline values: CDR1 SGHTA, CDR2 FQGNSA. The junction had 5 bases not matched to a gene; V was cut back by 5 bases and J by 2 bases. This CDR3 has 15 residues. The CDR3 loop is CASSPGGSPGNTIYF. The CDR3 nucleotides read TGTGCCAGCAGCCCAGGGGGCAGCCCTGGAAACACCATATATTTT.

The chain uses TRBV5-1 and TRBJ1-1; 9 bases are a match to TRBD1. The germline V gene encodes CDR1 SGHRS and CDR2 YFSETQ. The CDR3 runs 15 residues. V gave up 3 bases and J gave up 1 base; unmatched junction bases: 4. CDR3 loop: CASSWTGVRNTEAFF. DNA for the CDR3: TGCGCCAGCAGCTGGACAGGGGTGAGGAACACTGAAGCTTTCTTT.

This rearrangement joins TRBV6-5 to TRBJ1-1; D unclear. The CDR3 length is 13 residues. In germline, CDR1 is MNHEY, CDR2 SVGAGI. V dropped 3 bases and J dropped 0 bases, with 5 bases sitting between them. CDR3 coding DNA: TGTGCCAGCAGTTATTCAATGAACACTGAAGCTTTCTTT. Its translation: CASSYSMNTEAFF.

This chain joins TRBV2 and TRBJ2-1, with D tentatively TRBD2 (6 bases). Trimming stripped 8 bases from V and 5 bases from J, with 19 bases between. This CDR3 has 15 residues. Germline loops: CDR1 SNHLY, CDR2 FYNNEI. The CDR3 protein is CASVSRDSMDNEQFF. In DNA, the CDR3 is TGTGCCAGCGTCTCTCGGGACTCTATGGACAATGAGCAGTTCTTC.

This clone came up once. This rearrangement joins TRBV29-1 to TRBJ2-3; perhaps TRBD2 as D (5 bases). Germline CDR1 reads SQVTM; CDR2 reads ANQGSEA. There are 14 residues in the CDR3. Trimming took off 3 bases at V and 0 bases at J, with 10 bases between the two ends. CDR3 sequence (DNA): TGCAGCGTTGATCTTCGGACTAGCACAGATACGCAGTATTTT. Its protein product is CSVDLRTSTDTQYF.

This clone was observed a single time. The V and J genes are TRBV4-1 and TRBJ1-1; 8 positions match TRBD1. CDR1 is MGHRA and CDR2 is YSYEKL in the germline V gene. The ends lost 0 bases at V and 4 bases at J; junction bases unmatched: 4. The CDR3 length is 15 residues. CDR3 nucleotides: TGCGCCAGCAGCCAAGAAACAGGGGGTATCACTGAAGCTTTCTTT. Its protein product is CASSQETGGITEAFF.

The chain couples TRBV5-1 to TRBJ1-1; D not certain. CDR1 is SGHRS, CDR2 YFSETQ, per germline. Trimming removed 0 bases from V and 0 bases from J, with 9 bases in between. The CDR3 runs to 15 residues. CDR3 bases: TGCGCCAGCAGCTTGGCTGGAGGGATGAACACTGAAGCTTTCTTT. It translates to CASSLAGGMNTEAFF. The full variable domain, with the rest looked up from reference TRBV5-1 and TRBJ1-1, is KAGVTQTPRYLIKTRGQQVTLSCSPISGHRSVSWYQQTPGQGLQFLFEYFSETQRNKGNFPGRFSGRQFSNSRSEMNVSTLELGDSALYLCASSLAGGMNTEAFFGQGTRLTVV.